The rows below give T cell receptor beta chains drawn from one sample of a study of cytomegalovirus exposure and HLA in healthy donors. This table comes from immunoSEQ multiplex PCR, and its TCRdb copy is limited to in-frame clones, with some not included. This sample carries 140,000 to 150,000 clones, around four fifths of them seen once, and the ten largest clones take 9% to 10%. Sequencing was done on a sample of PBMCs. Every receptor here comes from a woman aged 55-75 years in good health and CMV-seropositive. CDR3s leave out the opening cysteine and the closing phenylalanine or tryptophan. A clone size is listed for some rows: how often the clone was seen (once, few, many), or a class if it is expanded.

V gene	J gene	clone size	CDR3 protein
TRBV19	TRBJ2-1	once	ATRTSGSPNEQF
TRBV9	TRBJ2-7	NA	ASSVQTSGIYEQY
TRBV6-6	TRBJ2-1	NA	ASTETGLSYNEQF
TRBV4-1	TRBJ2-5	NA	ASSQDFVAGYKTQY
TRBV9	TRBJ2-7	NA	ASSVGGVPYEQY
TRBV27	TRBJ1-2	NA	ATTRDRATLSSGYT
TRBV28	TRBJ1-5	few	ASIPAGRGDQPQH
TRBV28	TRBJ1-1	NA	ASSFLGPAGTEAF
TRBV4-3	TRBJ2-7	NA	ASSQGLAGSYEQY
TRBV5-5	TRBJ2-5	NA	ASSLLGSETQY
TRBV4-3	TRBJ2-1	NA	ASSQIVGDNEQF
TRBV5-1	TRBJ2-1	NA	ASAGGPYNEQF
TRBV6-1	TRBJ2-2	NA	ASSDWGRSTGELF
TRBV27	TRBJ2-3	NA	ASRTGPTADTQY
TRBV29-1	TRBJ2-3	NA	SVGPGERTDTQY